These 4 T cell receptor beta chains came from one sample sequenced in a study of CD4 T cells in relation to SARS-CoV-2 and coronaviruses. No antigen is known for these receptors. The unexposed donors gave CD4+ T cells in about 2011-2018, prior to COVID-19. The cells were cultured for around ten days before CD4+ T cells were isolated. TCRdb's table, derived via immunoSEQ multiplex PCR, lists solely in-frame clones and lacks some. The sample yields fewer than 25,000 clones, 77% seen once. Sample: CD4+ T cells from PBMCs, cultured in vitro. These receptors were taken from a human donor in good health.

The chain joins TRBV4-3 to TRBJ2-1; 7 bases fit TRBD1. This CDR3 spans 16 amino acids. J was trimmed by 2 bases and V by 0 bases; bases with no gene match: 4. Germline V gene data show CDR1 as LGHNA and CDR2 as YSLEER. The CDR3 DNA follows: TGCGCCAGCAGCCAAGAAACAGGGGTTCCCTACAATGAGCAGTTCTTC. This codes for CASSQETGVPYNEQFF.

The chain joins TRBV5-4 to TRBJ1-1; 7 nucleotides match TRBD1. V lost 0 bases, J lost 4 bases, and 6 bases stayed unmatched. The CDR3 length is 15 residues. The germline gives CDR1 SGHNT, CDR2 YYREEE (reference sequence). CDR3 in amino acids: CASSLGQGVGTEAFF. The DNA for the CDR3 is TGTGCCAGCAGCTTGGGCCAGGGGGTGGGCACTGAAGCTTTCTTT.

V and J are TRBV7-2 and TRBJ1-1; D remains unclear. V was pared by 5 bases and J by 0 bases, with 10 bases between. The V gene's germline CDR1 is SGHTA and CDR2 FQGNSA. CDR3 length equals 14 residues. CDR3 loop: CASSPPPLNTEAFF. CDR3 sequence (DNA): TGTGCCAGCAGCCCGCCCCCCTTGAACACTGAAGCTTTCTTT.

The chain has TRBV18 and TRBJ1-1; D might be TRBD1 (5 bases). From germline, CDR1 is KGHSH and CDR2 LQKENI. V gave up 2 bases and J gave up 5 bases, with 9 bases separating them. CDR3 length: 13 residues. CDR3 sequence (DNA): TGTGCCAGCTCACCAATGGGGGATACTGAAGCTTTCTTT. It specifies CASSPMGDTEAFF.